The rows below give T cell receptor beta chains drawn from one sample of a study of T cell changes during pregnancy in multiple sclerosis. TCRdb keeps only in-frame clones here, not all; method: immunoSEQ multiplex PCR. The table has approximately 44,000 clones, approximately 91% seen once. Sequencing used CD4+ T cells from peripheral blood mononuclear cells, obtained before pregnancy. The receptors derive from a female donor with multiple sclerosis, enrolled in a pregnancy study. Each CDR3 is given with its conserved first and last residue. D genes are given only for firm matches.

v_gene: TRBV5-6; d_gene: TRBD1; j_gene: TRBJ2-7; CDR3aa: CASSPGTGKLYEQYF; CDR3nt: TGTGCCAGCAGCCCCGGGACAGGGAAACTATACGAGCAGTACTTC
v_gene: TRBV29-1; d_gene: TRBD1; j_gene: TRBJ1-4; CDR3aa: CSVPGQGREKLFF; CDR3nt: TGCAGCGTCCCGGGACAGGGTCGGGAAAAACTGTTTTTT
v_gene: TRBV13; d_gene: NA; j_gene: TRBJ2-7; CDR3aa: CASSLYGVGEQYF; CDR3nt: TGTGCCAGCAGCTTATACGGGGTCGGCGAGCAGTACTTC
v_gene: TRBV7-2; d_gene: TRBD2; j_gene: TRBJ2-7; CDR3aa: CASSLAAGEFYEQYF; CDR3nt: TGTGCCAGCAGCTTAGCAGCGGGGGAGTTCTACGAGCAGTACTTC
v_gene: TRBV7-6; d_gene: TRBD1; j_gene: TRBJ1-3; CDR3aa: CASSLGPRTGTGNTIYF; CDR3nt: TGTGCCAGCAGCTTAGGCCCGCGGACAGGGACTGGAAACACCATATATTTT
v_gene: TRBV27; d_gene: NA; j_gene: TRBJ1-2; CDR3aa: CASSLLDRKDNYGYTF; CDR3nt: TGTGCCAGCAGTTTACTAGACAGGAAGGACAACTATGGCTACACCTTC
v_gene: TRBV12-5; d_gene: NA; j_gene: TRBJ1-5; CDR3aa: CASVLTVLNQPQHF; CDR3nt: TGTGCTAGTGTGCTGACAGTTCTCAATCAGCCCCAGCATTTT
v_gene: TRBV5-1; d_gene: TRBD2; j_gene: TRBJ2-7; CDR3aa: CASSLGGEGYEQYF; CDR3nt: TGCGCCAGCAGCTTGGGGGGGGAGGGTTACGAGCAGTACTTC
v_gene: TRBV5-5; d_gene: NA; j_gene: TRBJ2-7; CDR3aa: CASSSVGSGPYEQYF; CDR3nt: TGTGCCAGCAGCTCGGTGGGTAGCGGCCCCTACGAGCAGTACTTC
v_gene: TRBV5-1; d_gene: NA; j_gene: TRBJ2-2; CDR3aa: CASSVQQVPGELFF; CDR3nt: TGCGCCAGCAGCGTACAACAGGTCCCCGGGGAGCTGTTTTTT
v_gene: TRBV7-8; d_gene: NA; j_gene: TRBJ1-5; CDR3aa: CASSLLSTTGIIPDSNQPQHF; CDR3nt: TGTGCCAGCAGCTTGTTGTCCACTACAGGGATCATACCAGATAGCAATCAGCCCCAGCATTTT
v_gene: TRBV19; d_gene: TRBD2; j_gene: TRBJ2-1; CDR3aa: CASSTSSGGYSYNEQFF; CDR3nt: TGTGCCAGTAGTACTTCTAGCGGGGGGTACTCCTACAATGAGCAGTTCTTC
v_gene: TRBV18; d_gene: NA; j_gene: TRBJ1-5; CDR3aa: CASGKGISNQPQHF; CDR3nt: TGTGCCAGCGGGAAGGGGATTAGCAATCAGCCCCAGCATTTT